The 25 T cell receptor beta chains reported below all come from one sample, sequenced in a study of T cell responses to AZD1222 COVID-19 vaccine. Repertoires were generated with immunoSEQ multiplex PCR, while TCRdb's copy carries only in-frame clones and drops some. The sample yields approximately 88,000 clones, about nine tenths seen once. This material consisted of peripheral blood, taken 28 days after the second AZD1222 dose. The receptors derive from an adult who received the AZD1222 COVID-19 vaccine.

The J gene is TRBJ1-1, the V gene TRBV19, with D hard to call. The ends were cut back, 3 bases at V and 0 bases at J, with 11 bases in the middle. This CDR3 comprises 15 residues. Germline CDR1 LNHDA, CDR2 SQIVND (reference sequence). CDR3 DNA sequence: TGTGCCAGTAGTATTACCTTTGGCATGAACACTGAAGCTTTCTTT. It translates to CASSITFGMNTEAFF.

The chain carries TRBV7-6 and TRBJ2-5; D might be TRBD1 or TRBD2, each matching 6 bases. Trimming removed 7 bases at V and 7 bases at J, with 22 bases between. Germline lookup yields CDR1 SGHVS and CDR2 FNYEAQ. The CDR3 spans 15 residues. The CDR3, as DNA: TGTGCCAGCACGGGGGCGGGAACACCCCTTGGGACCCAGTACTTC. Translation gives CASTGAGTPLGTQYF.

This clone showed up just once. The chain employs TRBV30 and TRBJ1-1, with a possible D match to TRBD1 (5 bases). Trimming took off 0 bases at V and 5 bases at J, with 16 bases between the two ends. Germline CDR1 GTSNPN, CDR2 SVGIG (reference sequence). The CDR3 loop spans 15 amino acids. The CDR3 bases are TGTGCCTGGAGTGTATCGGGACCGGGAGAGACTGAAGCTTTCTTT. It specifies CAWSVSGPGETEAFF.

The chain is built from TRBV10-3 and TRBJ1-2, with D possibly TRBD1 on 5 matching bases. CDR1 is ENHRY and CDR2 is SYGVKD in the germline V gene. Trimming took off 6 bases at V and 2 bases at J, with 16 bases between the two ends. The CDR3 has 15 amino acids. The CDR3 nucleotides read TGTGCCATCAGCCCCTCGAGACAGAGGAACTATGGCTACACCTTC. Translating it yields CAISPSRQRNYGYTF.

The CDR3 here is CSVEDGRGLHEQFF. As DNA, the CDR3 is TGCAGCGTTGAAGATGGTCGGGGTTTGCATGAGCAGTTCTTC. This chain links TRBV29-1 with TRBJ2-1; D is possibly TRBD2 (5 bases). This CDR3 is built from 14 residues. Germline V gene lookup returns CDR1 SQVTM and CDR2 ANQGSEA. V gave up 0 bases and J gave up 8 bases, with 14 bases separating them.

The rearrangement joins TRBV4-3 to TRBJ1-6; no reliable D call. Trimming shortened V by 0 bases and J by 10 bases, and 19 bases separated the two germline ends. The length of the CDR3 is 17 residues. Germline V gene sequence: CDR1 LGHNA, CDR2 YSLEER. The CDR3 bases are TGCGCCAGCAGCCAAGATTTGGACGTAGTCTCAGGATCACCCCTCCACTTT. It translates to CASSQDLDVVSGSPLHF.

This clone has just a few counts. The chain carries TRBV5-6 and TRBJ2-3, with 9 bases fitting TRBD2. V lost 7 bases, J lost 6 bases, and 9 bases stayed unmatched. Germline V gene lookup returns CDR1 SGHDT and CDR2 YYEEEE. This CDR3 region has 14 residues. The CDR3, as DNA: TGTGCCAGCGGTTGGCTAGCGGGGACCGATACGCAGTATTTT. This sequence encodes CASGWLAGTDTQYF. Filled out from reference TRBV5-6 and TRBJ2-3, the complete variable domain reads DAGVTQSPTHLIKTRGQQVTLRCSPKSGHDTVSWYQQALGQGPQFIFQYYEEEERQRGNFPDRFSGHQFPNYSSELNVNALLLGDSALYLCASGWLAGTDTQYFGPGTRLTVL.

The V gene is TRBV7-2, the J gene TRBJ2-3; 10 nucleotides match TRBD2. The CDR3 runs to 14 residues. Germline values: CDR1 SGHTA, CDR2 FQGNSA. Germline trimming cut 4 bases from V and 6 bases from J; bases unmatched to any gene: 4. CDR3: CASSSGLAEDTQYF. The CDR3 DNA reads as TGTGCCAGCAGCTCAGGACTAGCGGAGGATACGCAGTATTTT.

J is TRBJ2-7 and V is TRBV19; D uncertain. The CDR3 is made up of 14 amino acids. From germline, CDR1 is LNHDA and CDR2 SQIVND (reference sequence). The V gene lost 4 bases and the J gene lost 2 bases, with 12 bases spanning the gap. The CDR3 region has the DNA TGTGCCAGTAGTACAGACACGCGAACCTACGAGCAGTACTTC. This codes for CASSTDTRTYEQYF.

V gene TRBV5-1 combines with J gene TRBJ1-4, with 7 nucleotides matching TRBD1. This CDR3 is 14 amino acids long. CDR1 is SGHRS, CDR2 YFSETQ, per germline. Germline trimming cut 4 bases from V and 4 bases from J; bases unmatched to any gene: 4. CDR3 DNA sequence: TGCGCCAGCAGCCCACAGGGGATTAATGAAAAACTGTTTTTT. It yields the protein CASSPQGINEKLFF.

V usage is TRBV28 and J usage is TRBJ1-1; TRBD1 matches at 10 bases. CDR1 and CDR2 (germline): MDHEN, SYDVKM. The V and J ends lost 5 bases and 1 base, in that order; junction bases with no gene match: 1. The length of the CDR3 is 14 residues. CDR3 region: CASSRDRGNTEAFF. CDR3 bases: TGTGCCAGCAGTAGGGACAGGGGGAACACTGAAGCTTTCTTT. The whole variable domain, remainder taken from reference TRBV28 and TRBJ1-1, is DVKVTQSSRYLVKRTGEKVFLECVQDMDHENMFWYRQDPGLGLRLIYFSYDVKMKEKGDIPEGYSVSREKKERFSLILESASTNQTSMYLCASSRDRGNTEAFFGQGTRLTVV.

The chain is built from TRBV11-3 and TRBJ2-2; no clear D gene. Looked up from germline, CDR1 is SGHNT and CDR2 is YENEEA. The CDR3 spans 13 residues. Trimming shortened V by 4 bases and J by 1 base, and 4 bases separated the two germline ends. CDR3 region: CASSYRNTGELFF. The CDR3 nucleotides are TGTGCCAGCAGCTATCGGAACACCGGGGAGCTGTTTTTT.

The chain carries TRBV2 and TRBJ1-5; 9 bases align to TRBD1. Germline values: CDR1 SNHLY, CDR2 FYNNEI. The trim removed 5 bases at V and 5 bases at J, leaving 13 bases unmatched. This CDR3 has 17 amino acids. For the CDR3, the DNA is TGTGCCAGCAGTATATCCCCGAGGGACAGGGTTTATCAGCCCCAGCATTTT. It is translated as CASSISPRDRVYQPQHF.

V and J are TRBV7-2 and TRBJ1-4, with 10 bases that match TRBD1. The germline CDR1 and CDR2 sequences are SGHTA and FQGNSA. Unmatched junction bases numbered 7, after V lost 5 bases and J lost 7 bases. CDR3 length: 15 residues. This chain's CDR3 is CASSPPGQGSEKLFF. In DNA form, the CDR3 reads TGTGCCAGCAGCCCCCCGGGACAGGGGTCTGAAAAACTGTTTTTT. The entire variable domain, with the rest obtained from reference TRBV7-2 and TRBJ1-4, is as follows: GAGVSQSPSNKVTEKGKDVELRCDPISGHTALYWYRQSLGQGLEFLIYFQGNSAPDKSGLPSDRFSAERTGGSVSTLTIQRTQQEDSAVYLCASSPPGQGSEKLFFGSGTQLSVL.

This chain uses TRBV10-3 with TRBJ1-1, with 8 bases that match TRBD1. The CDR3 totals 14 residues. V lost 4 bases and J lost 1; bases outside the gene matches: 2. Germline CDR1 and CDR2: ENHRY and SYGVKD. This CDR3 is CAISGDRRNTEAFF. The CDR3 bases are TGTGCCATCAGTGGGGACAGGAGGAACACTGAAGCTTTCTTT.

The chain couples TRBV2 to TRBJ1-6; a weak D match, TRBD1 (5 bases). The CDR3 runs 14 residues. Germline V CDR1 and CDR2: SNHLY, FYNNEI. V was cut by 7 bases and J by 10 bases, with 17 bases left in between. The CDR3 DNA follows: TGTGCCAGCAAAGAGCAGACAGTTCCGTCACCCCTCCACTTT. This translates into CASKEQTVPSPLHF.

The chain carries TRBV3-1 (or the pseudogene TRBV3-2) and TRBJ1-5; D possibly corresponds to TRBD1 (5 bases). CDR3 length: 14 amino acids. The germline V gene has CDR1 LGHDT and CDR2 YNNKEL (reference sequence). Trimming left V 1 base short and J 7 bases short, with 11 bases between. The CDR3 bases are TGTGCCAGCAGCCAAGGGGGACCTGGGCAGCCCCAGCATTTT. Amino acids: CASSQGGPGQPQHF.

The gene calls are TRBV5-1 and TRBJ2-2; TRBD2 aligns across 9 bases. CDR3 length: 16 amino acids. V shed 0 bases, J shed 3 bases, and the junction held 3 bases outside the gene matches. Per germline, CDR1 SGHRS and CDR2 YFSETQ. DNA of the CDR3: TGCGCCAGCAGCTTGGGGTTAGCGGGGGACACCGGGGAGCTGTTTTTT. Its translation is CASSLGLAGDTGELFF.

This clone has only a few counts. The V call is TRBV9, the J call TRBJ2-5, with a tentative D call TRBD2 (6 bases). The length of the CDR3 is 13 residues. V lost 4 bases and J 5 bases, leaving 12 bases between the germline ends. Germline CDR1 reads SGDLS; CDR2 reads YYNGEE. As DNA, the CDR3 is TGTGCCAGCAGCCCGACTAGAGGGGAGACCCAGTACTTC. It is translated as CASSPTRGETQYF.

This chain joins TRBV2 and TRBJ1-3, with a weak D call TRBD1 (5 bases). With 5 bases removed from V and 0 bases from J, the gap between germline ends came to 8 bases. The CDR3 runs to 14 residues. Germline loops: CDR1 SNHLY, CDR2 FYNNEI. In nucleotides, the CDR3 is TGTGCCAGCAGTACAGGAGACTCTGGAAACACCATATATTTT. Encoded protein: CASSTGDSGNTIYF.

This chain joins TRBV15 and TRBJ2-7; 8 bases agree with TRBD2. Germline CDR1 LNHNV, CDR2 YYDKDF (reference sequence). This CDR3 spans 14 amino acids. After removal of 6 bases from V and 5 bases from J, the junction contained 9 bases not matched to a gene. CDR3 coding DNA: TGTGCCACCAGTCCGCGACTAGCGCGAGACGAGCAGTACTTC. Amino acids: CATSPRLARDEQYF.

This sequence joins TRBV19 and TRBJ2-1; 8 bases are shared with TRBD2. The trim removed 6 bases at V and 10 bases at J, leaving 11 bases unmatched. There are 14 residues in the CDR3. Germline loops: CDR1 LNHDA, CDR2 SQIVND (reference sequence). CDR3 DNA: TGTGCCAGTAGCCCCTGGCGGGGGGCCGGGGAGCAGTTCTTC. Amino acids: CASSPWRGAGEQFF.

This rearrangement joins TRBV29-1 to TRBJ2-5; unclear D gene. Per the germline V gene, CDR1 is SQVTM and CDR2 is ANQGSEA. This CDR3 spans 12 amino acids. V lost 5 bases, J lost 0 bases, and 7 bases lay in between. The CDR3 here is CSVINDQETQYF. The CDR3 coding sequence is TGCAGCGTTATAAATGACCAAGAGACCCAGTACTTC.

The CDR3 DNA is TGCGCCAGCAGTCCCATGGAAGCGACAGATACGCAGTATTTT. Residues: CASSPMEATDTQYF. The chain couples TRBV10-2 to TRBJ2-3; D is unresolved. The ends were cut back, 5 bases at V and 3 bases at J, with 12 bases in the middle. Germline lookup yields CDR1 WSHSY and CDR2 SAAADI. The CDR3 is 14 amino acids.

The chain recombines TRBV3-1 (or the pseudogene TRBV3-2) with TRBJ1-5, with unresolved D. Trimming stripped 0 bases from V and 4 bases from J, with 7 bases between. Per germline, CDR1 LGHDT and CDR2 YNNKEL (reference sequence). CDR3 size: 14 residues. The DNA for the CDR3 is TGTGCCAGCAGCCAAGAGTTAGGGAATCAGCCCCAGCATTTT. It is translated as CASSQELGNQPQHF.